This T cell receptor (beta chain) was sequenced for a study of T cell repertoires in cytomegalovirus infection. TCRdb recomputed calls from the reads with MiXCR, one row per CDR3 protein. Among about 360,000 distinct CDR3 sequences listed, roughly 20% were seen once. Study-wide points: CMV-specific TCR beta clonotypes restricted by HLA-C were the ones dominating the ex vivo response.

This clonotype was recorded at least ten times. The antigen is undetermined. The TCR comes from a human donor in good health (CMV status not recorded). Some clones in this sample may be carry-over from other donors' samples. Input material: PBMCs.

The CDR3 bases are TGTGCCAGCAGTTACTCTTTGGGCAGGGGACGACTTTACACTGAAGCTTTCTTT. Protein sequence: CASSYSLGRGRLYTEAFF. The chain carries TRBV6-5 and TRBJ1-1; possible D gene TRBD1, 6 bases. The V end was cut by 0 bases, the J end by 3 bases, with 20 bases between. Germline CDR1 reads MNHEY; CDR2 reads SVGAGI. This CDR3 has 18 residues.